Listed below are T cell receptor beta chains from one sample, sequenced in a study. TCRdb passed the 5' RACE reads through MiXCR, listing each CDR3 protein once. Of 8,000 or so distinct CDR3 sequences in the sample, around 63% were seen once. Sequences were obtained from tumor-infiltrating naive CD4+ T cells sorted from the breast tumor. These receptors all stem from a female donor with breast cancer. Each CDR3 is given with its conserved first and last residue. The D gene is left open where the match is weak. For some rows the clone size is stated as once, few or many, or as a class when expanded; others skip it.

size: .; J: TRBJ1-1; D: .; V: TRBV4-1; CDR3: CASSQAVDGGTEAFF; DNA: TGCGCCAGCAGCCAAGCGGTAGATGGAGGGACTGAAGCTTTCTTT
size: .; J: TRBJ2-3; D: TRBD2; V: TRBV5-5; CDR3: CASSLEVAGNTDTQYF; DNA: TGTGCCAGCAGCTTGGAAGTAGCGGGGAACACAGATACGCAGTATTTT
size: once; J: TRBJ1-2; D: .; V: TRBV12-3/TRBV12-4; CDR3: CASSRGGGNYGYTF; DNA: TGTGCCAGCAGTCGGGGAGGGGGGAACTATGGCTACACCTTC
size: .; J: TRBJ2-7; D: .; V: TRBV12-3/TRBV12-4; CDR3: CASSLGQGLGEQYF; DNA: TGTGCCAGCAGTTTAGGCCAGGGTCTAGGCGAGCAGTACTTC
size: .; J: TRBJ2-7; D: .; V: TRBV5-1; CDR3: CASSLGSGDSYEQYF; DNA: TGCGCCAGCAGCTTGGGAAGCGGAGACTCCTACGAGCAGTACTTC
size: few; J: TRBJ2-1; D: .; V: TRBV18; CDR3: CASSPSYNEQFF; DNA: TGTGCCAGCTCACCGAGCTACAATGAGCAGTTCTTC
size: .; J: TRBJ2-2; D: TRBD2; V: TRBV5-4; CDR3: CASSSMTSARGTGELFF; DNA: TGTGCCAGCAGCTCAATGACTAGCGCCCGGGGCACCGGGGAGCTGTTTTTT
size: once; J: TRBJ2-7; D: .; V: TRBV7-6; CDR3: CASSLRRTYEQYF; DNA: TGTGCCAGCAGCTTACGACGGACCTACGAGCAGTACTTC
size: once; J: TRBJ2-1; D: TRBD2; V: TRBV29-1; CDR3: CSVDGTSGYNEQFF; DNA: TGCAGCGTTGATGGCACTAGCGGTTACAATGAGCAGTTCTTC
size: .; J: TRBJ1-2; D: .; V: TRBV5-1; CDR3: CASRAREGSGCTF; DNA: TGCGCCAGCAGGGCGAGGGAAGGTAGTGGCTGCACCTTC
size: .; J: TRBJ2-3; D: TRBD2; V: TRBV9; CDR3: CASSPPTSGATDTQYF; DNA: TGTGCCAGCAGCCCCCCTACTAGCGGGGCCACAGATACGCAGTATTTT
size: once; J: TRBJ2-2; D: TRBD1; V: TRBV10-3; CDR3: CAIRPRGTENTGELFF; DNA: TGTGCCATCAGGCCAAGGGGGACAGAGAACACCGGGGAGCTGTTTTTT
size: .; J: TRBJ2-4; D: .; V: TRBV12-3/TRBV12-4; CDR3: CASNGRGAKNIQYF; DNA: TGTGCCAGCAATGGACGAGGAGCCAAAAACATTCAGTACTTC
size: .; J: TRBJ2-7; D: .; V: TRBV20-1; CDR3: CSASIGVDHEQYF; DNA: TGCAGTGCTAGTATCGGGGTCGACCACGAGCAGTACTTC
size: .; J: TRBJ2-2; D: .; V: TRBV19; CDR3: CASSIRQGGTGELFF; DNA: TGTGCCAGTAGTATCCGGCAGGGTGGCACCGGGGAGCTGTTTTTT
size: .; J: TRBJ2-7; D: .; V: TRBV12-3/TRBV12-4; CDR3: CASSLDMARDYEQYF; DNA: TGTGCCAGCAGTTTAGACATGGCTCGAGACTACGAGCAGTACTTC
size: .; J: TRBJ2-7; D: TRBD1; V: TRBV11-3; CDR3: CASSLSGGGYEQYF; DNA: TGTGCCAGCAGCTTATCAGGGGGCGGCTACGAGCAGTACTTC
size: .; J: TRBJ2-3; D: TRBD2; V: TRBV5-1; CDR3: CASSFGTSGPDTQYF; DNA: TGCGCCAGCAGCTTCGGGACTAGCGGACCAGATACGCAGTATTTT
size: once; J: TRBJ1-1; D: .; V: TRBV29-1; CDR3: CSVDQQNTEAFF; DNA: TGCAGCGTCGACCAGCAAAACACTGAAGCTTTCTTT
size: .; J: TRBJ1-1; D: TRBD1; V: TRBV5-1; CDR3: CASSLTGTAKTNTEAFF; DNA: TGCGCCAGCAGCTTGACCGGGACAGCAAAAACTAACACTGAAGCTTTCTTT
size: .; J: TRBJ2-7; D: .; V: TRBV5-1; CDR3: CASSWAGQPEQYF; DNA: TGCGCCAGCAGCTGGGCCGGCCAACCCGAGCAGTACTTC
size: .; J: TRBJ2-5; D: .; V: TRBV20-1; CDR3: CSARPQDGKETQYF; DNA: TGCAGTGCTAGGCCCCAAGACGGTAAAGAGACCCAGTACTTC
size: .; J: TRBJ1-2; D: .; V: TRBV5-1; CDR3: CASSLDEDYGYTF; DNA: TGCGCCAGCAGCTTGGACGAGGACTATGGCTACACCTTC
size: .; J: TRBJ1-4; D: .; V: TRBV7-8; CDR3: CASSFYQATNEKLFF; DNA: TGTGCCAGCAGCTTCTACCAGGCAACTAATGAAAAACTGTTTTTT
size: .; J: TRBJ2-7; D: .; V: TRBV15; CDR3: CATSRDMGPRGIEQYF; DNA: TGTGCCACCAGCAGAGATATGGGACCTAGGGGGATCGAGCAGTACTTC
size: few; J: TRBJ1-3; D: TRBD1; V: TRBV15; CDR3: CATSPRTGTGNTIYF; DNA: TGTGCCACCAGCCCCCGGACAGGGACTGGAAACACCATATATTTT
size: .; J: TRBJ1-1; D: .; V: TRBV12-3/TRBV12-4; CDR3: CASSLGQGRSTEAFF; DNA: TGTGCCAGCAGTTTAGGGCAGGGTAGGTCCACTGAAGCTTTCTTT
size: .; J: TRBJ1-1; D: TRBD1; V: TRBV5-1; CDR3: CASSLSGQGHTEAFF; DNA: TGCGCCAGCAGCTTGTCCGGACAGGGGCACACTGAAGCTTTCTTT
size: .; J: TRBJ2-1; D: TRBD1; V: TRBV5-1; CDR3: CASSSPKQGLNEQFF; DNA: TGCGCCAGCAGCTCACCTAAACAGGGGTTGAATGAGCAGTTCTTC
size: .; J: TRBJ2-7; D: TRBD1; V: TRBV29-1; CDR3: CSVGQGEYEQYF; DNA: TGCAGCGTTGGCCAGGGGGAATACGAGCAGTACTTC
size: .; J: TRBJ2-3; D: TRBD2; V: TRBV20-1; CDR3: CSASPLAGRDTQYF; DNA: TGCAGTGCTAGTCCTCTAGCGGGACGGGATACGCAGTATTTT
size: .; J: TRBJ2-2; D: TRBD1; V: TRBV4-2; CDR3: CASSQRTGTGELFF; DNA: TGTGCCAGCAGCCAACGGACAGGGACCGGGGAGCTGTTTTTT
size: .; J: TRBJ2-5; D: .; V: TRBV2; CDR3: CASREPSAETQYF; DNA: TGTGCCAGCAGGGAACCTTCAGCGGAGACCCAGTACTTC
size: few; J: TRBJ1-5; D: TRBD1; V: TRBV10-3; CDR3: CAISEGTGGQPQHF; DNA: TGTGCCATCAGTGAGGGGACAGGGGGTCAGCCCCAGCATTTT
size: few; J: TRBJ2-1; D: TRBD2; V: TRBV20-1; CDR3: CSASPYFGRSNEQFF; DNA: TGCAGTGCTAGTCCCTACTTCGGGAGGAGCAATGAGCAGTTCTTC
size: .; J: TRBJ2-3; D: TRBD2; V: TRBV5-1; CDR3: CASSLGLAGITSTDTQYF; DNA: TGCGCCAGCAGCTTGGGACTAGCGGGAATAACTAGCACAGATACGCAGTATTTT
size: .; J: TRBJ2-5; D: TRBD1; V: TRBV11-2; CDR3: CASSFRGGAGQETQYF; DNA: TGTGCCAGCAGCTTCAGAGGGGGCGCAGGCCAAGAGACCCAGTACTTC
size: once; J: TRBJ1-4; D: .; V: TRBV12-3/TRBV12-4; CDR3: CASSATNKKLFF; DNA: TGTGCCAGCAGTGCAACTAATAAAAAACTGTTTTTT
size: .; J: TRBJ1-1; D: .; V: TRBV7-9; CDR3: CASSDGWDTEAFF; DNA: TGTGCCAGCAGCGACGGATGGGACACTGAAGCTTTCTTT
size: once; J: TRBJ2-3; D: .; V: TRBV18; CDR3: CASSPRPSGLTDTQYF; DNA: TGTGCCAGCTCACCTAGGCCAAGCGGCCTCACAGATACGCAGTATTTT
size: .; J: TRBJ2-1; D: TRBD1; V: TRBV29-1; CDR3: CSGGTDYDNEQFF; DNA: TGCAGCGGGGGGACAGACTACGACAATGAGCAGTTCTTC
size: .; J: TRBJ2-1; D: .; V: TRBV7-7; CDR3: CAGSFGGSNEQFF; DNA: TGTGCTGGCAGCTTTGGGGGGTCCAATGAGCAGTTCTTC
size: .; J: TRBJ2-1; D: .; V: TRBV6-5; CDR3: CASSYLPRSSYNEQFF; DNA: TGTGCCAGCAGTTACCTACCCAGGAGCTCCTACAATGAGCAGTTCTTC
size: .; J: TRBJ2-3; D: .; V: TRBV5-1; CDR3: CASSLVGRGADTQYF; DNA: TGCGCCAGCAGCTTGGTTGGGCGGGGCGCAGATACGCAGTATTTT
size: .; J: TRBJ2-1; D: .; V: TRBV5-1; CDR3: CASSLATNEQFF; DNA: TGCGCCAGCAGCTTGGCCACCAATGAGCAGTTCTTC
size: .; J: TRBJ1-2; D: .; V: TRBV5-6; CDR3: CASSLRQIANYGYTF; DNA: TGTGCCAGCAGCCTTCGACAGATAGCTAACTATGGCTACACCTTC
size: .; J: TRBJ1-1; D: .; V: TRBV7-2; CDR3: CASSTGWDGAFF; DNA: TGTGCCAGCAGCACCGGGTGGGATGGAGCTTTCTTT
size: .; J: TRBJ2-1; D: TRBD2; V: TRBV4-1; CDR3: CASSRIAGTNNEQFF; DNA: TGCGCCAGCAGCCGGATAGCGGGAACAAACAATGAGCAGTTCTTC
size: .; J: TRBJ1-6; D: .; V: TRBV12-3/TRBV12-4; CDR3: CASSPGTKPLHF; DNA: TGTGCCAGCAGTCCAGGGACAAAACCCCTCCACTTT
size: few; J: TRBJ2-3; D: TRBD2; V: TRBV12-3/TRBV12-4; CDR3: CASTPSGPDTQYF; DNA: TGTGCCAGCACCCCTAGCGGCCCGGATACGCAGTATTTT
size: .; J: TRBJ2-7; D: TRBD2; V: TRBV9; CDR3: CASSVGAGGHEQYF; DNA: TGTGCCAGCAGCGTAGGGGCGGGAGGCCACGAGCAGTACTTC
size: .; J: TRBJ2-1; D: TRBD2; V: TRBV3-1; CDR3: CASSQVSGGEYNEQFF; DNA: TGTGCCAGCAGCCAAGTTAGCGGGGGAGAATACAATGAGCAGTTCTTC
size: .; J: TRBJ1-1; D: .; V: TRBV4-2; CDR3: CASSFSLQGDTEAFF; DNA: TGTGCCAGCAGCTTTTCCCTCCAGGGCGACACTGAAGCTTTCTTT
size: .; J: TRBJ2-5; D: .; V: TRBV20-1; CDR3: CSAIRAQTQYF; DNA: TGCAGTGCAATCAGGGCGCAGACCCAGTACTTC
size: .; J: TRBJ2-7; D: .; V: TRBV20-1; CDR3: CSAPMTGSYEQYF; DNA: TGCAGTGCACCTATGACAGGCTCCTACGAGCAGTACTTC
size: .; J: TRBJ1-5; D: .; V: TRBV12-3/TRBV12-4; CDR3: CASSPSGGGQPQHF; DNA: TGTGCCAGCAGTCCTTCAGGCGGGGGTCAGCCCCAGCATTTT